This passage covers 5 T cell receptor beta chains from one sample sequenced in a study of blood T cell repertoires in COVID-19. Repertoires were generated with immunoSEQ multiplex PCR, while TCRdb's copy carries only in-frame clones and drops some. Among about 81,000 clones, about 79% were seen once, and the ten largest hold about 4.2%. Sequencing input: peripheral blood. These receptors originate from a woman in her fifties or sixties with acute or convalescent COVID-19.

This clone occurred once. J is TRBJ1-5 and V is TRBV6-5; 9 bases agree with TRBD1. Germline V gene sequence: CDR1 MNHEY, CDR2 SVGAGI. V was pared by 4 bases and J by 7 bases, with 2 bases of the junction left unmatched. The CDR3 length is 13 residues. DNA for the CDR3: TGTGCCAGCAGTTTGGACAGGGGCCAGCCCCAGCATTTT. Translation: CASSLDRGQPQHF.

J is TRBJ1-4 and V is TRBV6-2 or TRBV6-3; D gene ambiguous. CDR1 MNHEY and CDR2 SVGEGT come from the germline V gene. The germline V and J ends were trimmed by 4 bases and 0 bases, with 18 bases remaining between them. The CDR3 loop spans 18 amino acids. CDR3 in DNA: TGTGCCAGCAGTTTGATACAGACGAGAACCACAACTAATGAAAAACTGTTTTTT. As protein: CASSLIQTRTTTNEKLFF.

The rearrangement links TRBV12-3 or TRBV12-4 to TRBJ2-5; TRBD2 is a possible D gene (5 bases). The CDR3 loop spans 13 amino acids. V lost 5 bases and J 5 bases, leaving 12 bases between the germline ends. As DNA, the CDR3 is TGTGCCAGCAGTCGGGGTCTGAGGGAGACCCAGTACTTC. Protein sequence: CASSRGLRETQYF.

This CDR3 is CASSQDEGTSGYNEQFF. CDR3 nucleotides: TGCGCCAGCAGCCAAGACGAGGGGACTAGCGGTTACAATGAGCAGTTCTTC. The genes are TRBV4-3 and TRBJ2-1; 11 nucleotides match TRBD2. CDR1 and CDR2 from the germline V gene are LGHNA and YSLEER. CDR3 length equals 17 residues. J lost 4 bases, V lost 0 bases, and 5 bases had no gene match.

The chain carries TRBV9 and TRBJ1-1; TRBD1 aligns across 7 bases. The ends lost 3 bases at V and 3 bases at J; junction bases unmatched: 2. This CDR3 is built from 13 residues. Germline V CDR1 and CDR2: SGDLS, YYNGEE. CDR3 loop: CASSGTGDTEAFF. CDR3 DNA sequence: TGTGCCAGCAGCGGCACAGGGGACACTGAAGCTTTCTTT.